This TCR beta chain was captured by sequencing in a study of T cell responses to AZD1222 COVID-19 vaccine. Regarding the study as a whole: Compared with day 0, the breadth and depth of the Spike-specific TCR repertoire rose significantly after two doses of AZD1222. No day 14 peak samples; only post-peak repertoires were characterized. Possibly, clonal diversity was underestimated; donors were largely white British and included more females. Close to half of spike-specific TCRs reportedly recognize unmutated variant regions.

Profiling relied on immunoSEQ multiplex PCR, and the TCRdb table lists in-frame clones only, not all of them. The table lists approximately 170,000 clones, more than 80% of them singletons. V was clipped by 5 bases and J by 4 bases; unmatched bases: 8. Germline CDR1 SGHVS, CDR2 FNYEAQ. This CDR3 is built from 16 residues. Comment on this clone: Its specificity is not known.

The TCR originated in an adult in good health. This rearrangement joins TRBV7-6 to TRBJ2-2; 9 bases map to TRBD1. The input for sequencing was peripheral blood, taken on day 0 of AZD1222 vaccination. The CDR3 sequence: CASSGWTGVGTGELFF. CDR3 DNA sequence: TGTGCCAGCAGCGGGTGGACAGGGGTTGGCACCGGGGAGCTGTTTTTT. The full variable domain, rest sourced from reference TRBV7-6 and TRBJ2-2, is GAGVSQSPRYKVTKRGQDVALRCDPISGHVSLYWYRQALGQGPEFLTYFNYEAQQDKSGLPNDRFSAERPEGSISTLTIQRTEQRDSAMYRCASSGWTGVGTGELFFGEGSRLTVL.